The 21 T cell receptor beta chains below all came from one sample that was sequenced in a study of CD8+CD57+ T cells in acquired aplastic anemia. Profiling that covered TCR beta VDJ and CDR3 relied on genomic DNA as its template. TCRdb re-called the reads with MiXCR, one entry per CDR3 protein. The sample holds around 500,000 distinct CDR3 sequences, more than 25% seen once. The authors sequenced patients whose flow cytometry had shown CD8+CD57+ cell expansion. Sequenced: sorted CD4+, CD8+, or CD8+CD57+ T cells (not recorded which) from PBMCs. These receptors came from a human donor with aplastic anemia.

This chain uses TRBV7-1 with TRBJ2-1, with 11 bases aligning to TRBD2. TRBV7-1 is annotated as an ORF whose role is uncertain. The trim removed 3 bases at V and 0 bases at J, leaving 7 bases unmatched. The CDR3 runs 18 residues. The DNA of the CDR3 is TGTGCCAGCAGCTCCCCGGGACTAGCGGATCGCTCCTACAATGAGCAGTTCTTC. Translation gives CASSSPGLADRSYNEQFF.

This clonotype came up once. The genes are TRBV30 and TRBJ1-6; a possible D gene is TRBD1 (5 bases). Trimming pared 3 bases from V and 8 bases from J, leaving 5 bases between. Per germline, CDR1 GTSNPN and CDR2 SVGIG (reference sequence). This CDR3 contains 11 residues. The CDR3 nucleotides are TGTGCCTGGAGAGGGGATTCACCCCTCCACTTT. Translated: CAWRGDSPLHF.

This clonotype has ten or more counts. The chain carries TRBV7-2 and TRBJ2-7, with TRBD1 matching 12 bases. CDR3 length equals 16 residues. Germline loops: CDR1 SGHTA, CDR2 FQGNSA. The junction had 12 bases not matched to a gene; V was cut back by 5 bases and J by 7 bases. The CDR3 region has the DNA TGTGCCAGCAGCCATAGCGCGGGACAGGGGGCGCAAGAGCAGTACTTC. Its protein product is CASSHSAGQGAQEQYF. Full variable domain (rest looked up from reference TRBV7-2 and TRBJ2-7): GAGVSQSPSNKVTEKGKDVELRCDPISGHTALYWYRQSLGQGLEFLIYFQGNSAPDKSGLPSDRFSAERTGGSVSTLTIQRTQQEDSAVYLCASSHSAGQGAQEQYFGPGTRLTVT.

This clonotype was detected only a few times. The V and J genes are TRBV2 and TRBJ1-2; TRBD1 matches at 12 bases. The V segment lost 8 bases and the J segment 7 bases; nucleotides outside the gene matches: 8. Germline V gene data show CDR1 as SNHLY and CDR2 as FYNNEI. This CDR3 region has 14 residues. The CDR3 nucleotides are TGTGCCAGCTCACCGGGACAGGGGGCTACTGGCTACACCTTC. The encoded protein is CASSPGQGATGYTF.

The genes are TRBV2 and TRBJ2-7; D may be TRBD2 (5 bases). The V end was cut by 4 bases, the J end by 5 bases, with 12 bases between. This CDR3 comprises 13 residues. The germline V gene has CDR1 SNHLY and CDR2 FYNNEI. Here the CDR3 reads CASSVEEGNEQYF. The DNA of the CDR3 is TGTGCCAGCAGTGTGGAAGAGGGCAACGAGCAGTACTTC. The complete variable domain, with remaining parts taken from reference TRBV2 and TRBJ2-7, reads EPEVTQTPSHQVTQMGQEVILRCVPISNHLYFYWYRQILGQKVEFLVSFYNNEISEKSEIFDDQFSVERPDGSNFTLKIRSTKLEDSAMYFCASSVEEGNEQYFGPGTRLTVT.

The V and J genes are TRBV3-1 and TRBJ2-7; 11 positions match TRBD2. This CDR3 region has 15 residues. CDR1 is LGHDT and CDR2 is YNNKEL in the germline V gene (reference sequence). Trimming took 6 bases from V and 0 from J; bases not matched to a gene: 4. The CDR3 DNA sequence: TGTGCCAGCAGTCAGCTAGCGGGAGGCTCCTACGAGCAGTACTTC. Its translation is CASSQLAGGSYEQYF.

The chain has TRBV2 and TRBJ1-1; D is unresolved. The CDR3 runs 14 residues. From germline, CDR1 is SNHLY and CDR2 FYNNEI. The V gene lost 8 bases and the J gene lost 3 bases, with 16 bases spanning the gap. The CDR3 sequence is CASGGVDLYTEAFF. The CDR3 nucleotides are TGTGCCAGCGGTGGGGTGGACCTTTACACTGAAGCTTTCTTT.

The CDR3 sequence is CASSLGDRLGHQPQHF. CDR3 in DNA: TGTGCCAGCAGTTTAGGCGACCGTTTGGGGCATCAGCCCCAGCATTTT. The chain carries TRBV12-3 or TRBV12-4 and TRBJ1-5, with D perhaps matching TRBD1 (5 bases). The CDR3 is 16 amino acids. V was shortened by 1 base and J by 5 bases, with 15 bases between the two germline ends.

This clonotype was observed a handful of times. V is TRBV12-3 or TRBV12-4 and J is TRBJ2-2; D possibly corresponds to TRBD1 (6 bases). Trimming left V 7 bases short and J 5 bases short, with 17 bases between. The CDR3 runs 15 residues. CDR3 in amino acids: CASNVRGWGTGELFF. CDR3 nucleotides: TGTGCCAGCAACGTCAGGGGTTGGGGGACCGGGGAGCTGTTTTTT.

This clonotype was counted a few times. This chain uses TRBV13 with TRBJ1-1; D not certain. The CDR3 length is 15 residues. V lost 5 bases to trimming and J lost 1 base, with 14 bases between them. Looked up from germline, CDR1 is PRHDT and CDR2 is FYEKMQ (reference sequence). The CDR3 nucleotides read TGTGCCAGCAGCCCCGTGCTGGGGAAGAACACTGAAGCTTTCTTT. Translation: CASSPVLGKNTEAFF. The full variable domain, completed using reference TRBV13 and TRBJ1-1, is AAGVIQSPRHLIKEKRETATLKCYPIPRHDTVYWYQQGPGQDPQFLISFYEKMQSDKGSIPDRFSAQQFSDYHSELNMSSLELGDSALYFCASSPVLGKNTEAFFGQGTRLTVV.

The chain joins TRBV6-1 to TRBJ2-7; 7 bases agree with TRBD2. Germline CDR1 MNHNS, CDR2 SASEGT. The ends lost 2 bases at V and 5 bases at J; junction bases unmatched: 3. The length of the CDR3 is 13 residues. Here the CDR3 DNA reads TGTGCCAGCAGTGAACGGGGGGATCACGAGCAGTACTTC. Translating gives CASSERGDHEQYF.

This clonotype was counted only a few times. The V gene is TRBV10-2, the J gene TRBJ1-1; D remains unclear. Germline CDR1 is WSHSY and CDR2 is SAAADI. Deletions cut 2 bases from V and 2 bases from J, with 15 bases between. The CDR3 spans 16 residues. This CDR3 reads CASSEGTRSGNTEAFF. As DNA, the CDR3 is TGCGCCAGCAGTGAGGGAACTCGCTCTGGAAACACTGAAGCTTTCTTT.

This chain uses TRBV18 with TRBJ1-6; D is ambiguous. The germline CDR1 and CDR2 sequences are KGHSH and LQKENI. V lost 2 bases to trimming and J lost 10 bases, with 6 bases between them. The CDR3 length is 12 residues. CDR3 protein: CASSPDQSPLHF. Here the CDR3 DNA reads TGTGCCAGCTCACCAGATCAATCACCCCTCCACTTT.

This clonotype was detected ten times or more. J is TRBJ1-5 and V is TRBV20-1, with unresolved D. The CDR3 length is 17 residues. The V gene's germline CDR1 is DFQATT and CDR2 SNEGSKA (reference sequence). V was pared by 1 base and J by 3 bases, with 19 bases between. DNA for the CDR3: TGCAGTGCTAGAGGCCAGGTGGGTCGGAGGACCAATCAGCCCCAGCATTTT. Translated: CSARGQVGRRTNQPQHF.

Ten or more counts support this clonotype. CDR3 in amino acids: CASSIGNSNQPQHF. Written as DNA, the CDR3 is TGTGCCAGTAGTATAGGGAATAGCAATCAGCCCCAGCATTTT. The V call is TRBV19, the J call TRBJ1-5; D uncertain. This CDR3 is built from 14 residues. Trimming took off 1 base at V and 0 bases at J, with 4 bases between the two ends. Germline V CDR1 and CDR2: LNHDA, SQIVND (reference sequence).

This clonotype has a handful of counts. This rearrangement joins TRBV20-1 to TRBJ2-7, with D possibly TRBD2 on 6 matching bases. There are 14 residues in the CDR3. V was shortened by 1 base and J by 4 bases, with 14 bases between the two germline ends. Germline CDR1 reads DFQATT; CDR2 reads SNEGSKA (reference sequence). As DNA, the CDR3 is TGCAGTGCTAGAGTCGTCGGGAGTTATTACGAGCAGTACTTC. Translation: CSARVVGSYYEQYF.

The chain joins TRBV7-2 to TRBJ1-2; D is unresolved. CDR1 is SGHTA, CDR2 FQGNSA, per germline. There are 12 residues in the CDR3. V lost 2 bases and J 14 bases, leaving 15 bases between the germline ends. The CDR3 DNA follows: TGTGCCAGCAGCTTAAGGATCGAGGGATTGACCTTC. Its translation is CASSLRIEGLTF.

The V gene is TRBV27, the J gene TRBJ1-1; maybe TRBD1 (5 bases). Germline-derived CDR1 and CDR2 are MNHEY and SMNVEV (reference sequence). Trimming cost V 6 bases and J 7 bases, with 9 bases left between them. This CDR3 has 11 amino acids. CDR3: CASSQGLEAFF. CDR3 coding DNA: TGTGCCAGCAGCCAGGGACTTGAAGCTTTCTTT.

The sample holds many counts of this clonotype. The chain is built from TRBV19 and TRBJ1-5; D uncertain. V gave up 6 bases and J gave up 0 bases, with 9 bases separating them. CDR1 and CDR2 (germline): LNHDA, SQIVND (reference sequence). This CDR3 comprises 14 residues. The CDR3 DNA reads TGTGCCAGTAGCTTAGACCATAGCAATCAGCCCCAGCATTTT. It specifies CASSLDHSNQPQHF.

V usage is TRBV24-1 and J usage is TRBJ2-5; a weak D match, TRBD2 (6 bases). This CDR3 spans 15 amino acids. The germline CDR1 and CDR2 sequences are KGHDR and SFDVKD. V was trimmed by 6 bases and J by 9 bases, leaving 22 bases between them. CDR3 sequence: CATSSSAGLAQPQYF. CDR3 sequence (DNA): TGTGCCACCAGTTCCAGCGCGGGGTTGGCTCAGCCCCAGTACTTC.

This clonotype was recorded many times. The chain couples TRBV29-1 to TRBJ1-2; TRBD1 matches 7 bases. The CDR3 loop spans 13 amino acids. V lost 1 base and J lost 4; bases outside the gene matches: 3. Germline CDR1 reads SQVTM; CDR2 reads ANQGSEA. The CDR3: CSVEVSGGYGYTF. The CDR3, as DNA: TGCAGCGTTGAAGTCTCAGGGGGCTATGGCTACACCTTC.